Listed below are T cell receptor beta chains from one sample, sequenced in a study of blood T cell repertoires in COVID-19. Profiling relied on immunoSEQ multiplex PCR, and the TCRdb table lists in-frame clones only, not all of them. This sample has over 250,000 clones, with about 92% found just once. The sequencing input was PBMCs or T cells enriched from blood (not recorded which). These receptors originate from a man between 60 and 70 years old who had recovered from COVID-19. Each CDR3 is given with its conserved first and last residue.

>TRBJ1-4|TRBV15
CATSRQGAREKLFF
>TRBJ2-2|TRBV7-3
CASSLRGALTGELFF
>TRBJ2-7|TRBV7-6
CASSLAGGHSYEQYF
>TRBJ1-3|TRBV20-1
CSASVRPGNTIYF
>TRBJ1-2|TRBV4-3
CASGDRGIYGYTF
>TRBJ2-3|TRBV9
CASSPRPGSSTDTQYF
>TRBJ1-1|TRBV11-3
CASSLTYWTEADPEAFF
>TRBJ2-2|TRBV14
CASKTSGSSGELFF
>TRBJ1-1|TRBV30
CAWSPFGGVNTEAFF
>TRBJ1-5|TRBV19
CASRGQYNQPQHF
>TRBJ2-5|TRBV5-4
CASSQVNSGGAETQYF
>TRBJ2-7|TRBV6-1
CASSEIRVGGSYEQYF
>TRBJ1-6|TRBV3-1/TRBV3-2
CASSQDRGSPLHF
>TRBJ1-4|TRBV4-2
CASSQPSGTGDEKLFF
>TRBJ1-3|TRBV9
CASSVNRDTIYF
>TRBJ2-1|TRBV30
CAWSVPSGGIYNEQFF
>TRBJ1-4|TRBV9
CASTPGLNEKLFF
>TRBJ1-2|TRBV29-1
CSVERSGHQGSNYGYTF
>TRBJ1-1|TRBV4-2
CASSQDAGGHTEAFF
>TRBJ2-2|TRBV6-5
CASMRGLAGSGELFF
>TRBJ1-6|TRBV27
CASSPNSYNSPLHF
>TRBJ1-4|TRBV15
CATSRDSQRTGGGEKLFF
>TRBJ2-2|TRBV7-3
CASSYEQAGELFF
>TRBJ1-5|TRBV19
CASSLIGGSNQPQHF
>TRBJ2-7|TRBV11-3
CASSSTAYEQYF
>TRBJ2-5|TRBV7-7
CASSFGLAGAQETQYF
>TRBJ1-2|TRBV19
CASEQGASRGYTF
>TRBJ2-5|TRBV15
CATSGKSGQTETQYF
>TRBJ1-1|TRBV5-6
CASSLTGVATEAFF
>TRBJ2-1|TRBV27
CASSLVPTGFYNEQFF
>TRBJ1-2|TRBV12-3/TRBV12-4
CASSFAAAVGYTF
>TRBJ2-7|TRBV30
CAWLPQEAMGYEQYF
>TRBJ2-3|TRBV6-2/TRBV6-3
CASSYWAEKRGSTDTQYF
>TRBJ2-5|TRBV7-2
CASSKRTGEETQYF
>TRBJ2-1|TRBV9
CASSVEGGPYNEQFF
>TRBJ2-2|TRBV18
CASSLYERNTGELFF
>TRBJ2-7|TRBV9
CASSALPWDSPYEQYF
>TRBJ1-1|TRBV2
CASMDRVRGGWVAFF
>TRBJ1-2|TRBV27
CVAGLLGGYTF